The source of this TCR beta chain is a study of blood T cell repertoires in COVID-19. About the study: COVID-19 samples, acute and convalescent, were from the United States, Italy and Spain. From T cells, B-cell-depleted T cells, or PBMCs came the material, which was cDNA or gDNA.

In this sample, this clone turned up a few times. The sample holds other DNA sequences that translate to the same CDR3. The germline V gene encodes CDR1 SGHNT and CDR2 YYREEE (reference sequence). The length of the CDR3 is 15 residues. V was pared by 3 bases and J by 6 bases, with 8 bases of the junction left unmatched. Original methodology: Researchers report that nucleated cell counts were estimated from reference gene primer amplification. Only in-frame clones appear in the TCRdb table, and some are missing; sequencing was by immunoSEQ multiplex PCR. That table is the source of V, J and clone size, and D and trimming were worked out from the DNA. The repertoire holds some 200,000 clones, with approximately 83% as singletons.

This receptor was identified in a woman in her 30s who had recovered from COVID-19. The chain employs TRBV5-4 and TRBJ1-4; 7 positions match TRBD1. The sample consisted of peripheral blood. DNA of the CDR3: TGTGCCAGCAGCTCGAACAGGGGAATTGATGAAAAACTGTTTTTT. It specifies CASSSNRGIDEKLFF.